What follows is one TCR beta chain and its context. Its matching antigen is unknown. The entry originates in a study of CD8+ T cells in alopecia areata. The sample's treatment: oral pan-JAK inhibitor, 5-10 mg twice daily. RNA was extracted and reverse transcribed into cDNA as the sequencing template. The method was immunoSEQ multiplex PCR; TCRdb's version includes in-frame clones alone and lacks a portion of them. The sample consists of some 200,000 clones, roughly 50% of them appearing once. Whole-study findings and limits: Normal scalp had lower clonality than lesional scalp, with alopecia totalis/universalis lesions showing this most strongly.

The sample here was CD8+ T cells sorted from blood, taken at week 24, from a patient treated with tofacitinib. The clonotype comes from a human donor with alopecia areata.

In DNA form, the CDR3 reads TGTGCCAGCAGCTGGGTAGGGAATGGCTACACCTTC. This gives the protein CASSWVGNGYTF. This sequence joins TRBV5-6 and TRBJ1-2; D remains unclear. The germline gives CDR1 SGHDT, CDR2 YYEEEE. The CDR3 extends over 12 amino acids. V was trimmed by 3 bases and J by 6 bases, leaving 9 bases between them.